The 9 T cell receptor beta chains given below trace back to one sample, sequenced in a study of CD8+ T cells in alopecia areata. Treatment described: oral pan-JAK inhibitor, 5-10 mg twice daily. The authors extracted RNA and reverse transcribed it into cDNA as the sequencing template. Sequenced by immunoSEQ multiplex PCR; TCRdb stores in-frame clones only, minus some. The sample lists fewer than 250,000 clones; roughly 60% were seen once. Material: CD4+ T cells sorted from blood, obtained at week 24, from a patient treated with tofacitinib. The receptors come from a human donor with alopecia areata.

The V gene is TRBV5-1, the J gene TRBJ2-1, with D unclear. V was cut by 0 bases and J by 2 bases, with 3 bases left in between. CDR1 and CDR2 (germline): SGHRS, YFSETQ. CDR3 size: 13 residues. Here the CDR3 reads CASSLATYNEQFF. CDR3 DNA: TGCGCCAGCAGCTTGGCCACCTACAATGAGCAGTTCTTC.

This clone has just one count. This sequence joins TRBV30 and TRBJ2-7; D call uncertain. The V end was cut by 2 bases, the J end by 2 bases, with 16 bases between. CDR1 GTSNPN and CDR2 SVGIG come from the germline V gene (reference sequence). The CDR3 length is 15 residues. The CDR3, as DNA: TGTGCCTGGAGTCCGCCCGCCTTGAACCCCTACGAGCAGTACTTC. Protein sequence: CAWSPPALNPYEQYF.

This clone came up a few times. The germline gene is not matched at one end of the junction; a read error may be the cause. The J gene is TRBJ1-1, the V gene TRBV15; 8 bases fit TRBD1. Germline CDR1 and CDR2: LNHNV and YYDKDF (reference sequence). This CDR3 is built from 14 residues. CDR3 DNA sequence: TGTGCCACCAGCAGGCGGACAGGGAACGCTGAAGCTTTCTTT. Its protein product is CATSRRTGNAEAFF.

In this sample, this clone turned up a few times. V gene TRBV5-6 combines with J gene TRBJ2-3; D is undetermined. Trimming took 2 bases from V and 2 from J, leaving 3 bases between them. The CDR3 covers 12 residues. Germline-derived CDR1 and CDR2 are SGHDT and YYEEEE. The CDR3, as DNA: TGTGCCAGCAGCTTCGACACAGATACGCAGTATTTT. Its translation: CASSFDTDTQYF.

The V and J genes are TRBV5-1 and TRBJ2-6; D is undetermined. Deletions cut 2 bases from V and 0 bases from J, with 3 bases between. CDR1 is SGHRS and CDR2 is YFSETQ in the germline V gene. There are 14 residues in the CDR3. The DNA for the CDR3 is TGCGCCAGCAGCTTTAGCTCTGGGGCCAACGTCCTGACTTTC. Translated, it gives CASSFSSGANVLTF.

The chain combines TRBV25-1 with TRBJ2-5; weak D call: TRBD1 (5 bases). Germline V lookup: CDR1 MGHDK, CDR2 SYGVNS. V shed 9 bases and J shed 2 bases, with 22 bases lying between them. This CDR3 has 16 amino acids. In DNA form, the CDR3 reads TGTGCCAGTCAAACTGGGGCTTTAGCAGCTCAAGAGACCCAGTACTTC. Its protein is CASQTGALAAQETQYF.

The rearrangement joins TRBV5-4 to TRBJ1-1, with D perhaps matching TRBD1 (5 bases). The CDR3 length is 15 residues. The germline V gene has CDR1 SGHNT and CDR2 YYREEE (reference sequence). With 0 bases removed from V and 1 base from J, the gap between germline ends came to 10 bases. The CDR3 here is CASSLGVRENTEAFF. CDR3 nucleotide sequence: TGTGCCAGCAGCTTGGGGGTCAGGGAGAACACTGAAGCTTTCTTT.

V gene TRBV29-1 combines with J gene TRBJ2-7; D call uncertain. Germline V gene sequence: CDR1 SQVTM, CDR2 ANQGSEA. The CDR3 consists of 13 residues. Trimming took off 6 bases at V and 2 bases at J, with 14 bases between the two ends. The CDR3 sequence: CSVARDNTYEQYF. CDR3 DNA sequence: TGCAGCGTCGCTAGGGATAATACCTACGAGCAGTACTTC.

V usage is TRBV7-2 and J usage is TRBJ2-5, with 7 bases that match TRBD1. Per germline, CDR1 SGHTA and CDR2 FQGNSA. Germline trimming cut 4 bases from V and 1 base from J; bases unmatched to any gene: 12. The CDR3 runs to 17 residues. The chain's CDR3 is CASSSKPTGATQETQYF. The CDR3, as DNA: TGTGCCAGCAGCTCTAAACCCACAGGGGCGACCCAAGAGACCCAGTACTTC. Together with reference TRBV7-2 and TRBJ2-5, the CDR3 gives the full variable domain: GAGVSQSPSNKVTEKGKDVELRCDPISGHTALYWYRQSLGQGLEFLIYFQGNSAPDKSGLPSDRFSAERTGGSVSTLTIQRTQQEDSAVYLCASSSKPTGATQETQYFGPGTRLLVL.